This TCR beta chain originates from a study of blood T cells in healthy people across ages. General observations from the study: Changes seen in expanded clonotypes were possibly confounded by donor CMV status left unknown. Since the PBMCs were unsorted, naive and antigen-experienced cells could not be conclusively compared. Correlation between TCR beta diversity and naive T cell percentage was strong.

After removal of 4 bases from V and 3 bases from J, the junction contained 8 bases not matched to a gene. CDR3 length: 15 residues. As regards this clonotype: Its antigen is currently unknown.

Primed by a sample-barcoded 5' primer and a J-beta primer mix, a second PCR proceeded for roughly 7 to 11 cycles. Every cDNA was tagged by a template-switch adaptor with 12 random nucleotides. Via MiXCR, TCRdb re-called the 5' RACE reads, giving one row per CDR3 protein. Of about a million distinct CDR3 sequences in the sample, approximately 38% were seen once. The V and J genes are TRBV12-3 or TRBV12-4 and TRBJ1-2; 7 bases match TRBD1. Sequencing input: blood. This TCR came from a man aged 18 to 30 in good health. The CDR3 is CASSSNRGWDYGYTF. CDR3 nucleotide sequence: TGTGCCAGCAGTTCGAACAGGGGATGGGACTATGGCTACACCTTC.